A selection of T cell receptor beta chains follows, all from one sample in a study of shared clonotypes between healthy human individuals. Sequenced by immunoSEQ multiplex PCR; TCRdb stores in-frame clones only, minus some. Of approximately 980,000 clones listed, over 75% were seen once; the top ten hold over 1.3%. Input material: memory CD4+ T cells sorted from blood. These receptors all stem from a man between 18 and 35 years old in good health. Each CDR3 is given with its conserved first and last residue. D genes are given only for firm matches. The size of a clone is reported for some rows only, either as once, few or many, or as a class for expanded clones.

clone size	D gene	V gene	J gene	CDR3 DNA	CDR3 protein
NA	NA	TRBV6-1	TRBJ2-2	TGTGCCAGCAGTGAAGGCATGGGGAGCTGGAACACCGGGGAGCTGTTTTTT	CASSEGMGSWNTGELFF
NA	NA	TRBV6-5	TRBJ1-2	TGTGCCAGCAGTTACTCTGATGGCTATGGCTACACCTTC	CASSYSDGYGYTF
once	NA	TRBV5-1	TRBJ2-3	TGCGCCAGCAGAGGAAGGGGGGGAGGCACAGATACGCAGTATTTT	CASRGRGGGTDTQYF
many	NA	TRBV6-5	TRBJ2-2	TGTGCCAGCAGTTCTGGGGTCACCGGGGAGCTGTTTTTT	CASSSGVTGELFF
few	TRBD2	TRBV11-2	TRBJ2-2	TGTGCCAGCAGCAAACTAGCGGGAGGGAACACCGGGGAGCTGTTTTTT	CASSKLAGGNTGELFF
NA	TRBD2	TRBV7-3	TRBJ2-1	TGTGCCAGCAGCTTAAGGCGGGGGGATCACAATGAGCAGTTCTTC	CASSLRRGDHNEQFF
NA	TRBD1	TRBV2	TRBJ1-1	TGTGCCAGCAGGGGCACCGGGACAGGGGAAACTGAAGCTTTCTTT	CASRGTGTGETEAFF
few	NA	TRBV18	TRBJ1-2	TGTGCCAGCTCACCAGGGCAGGAATATGGCTACACCTTC	CASSPGQEYGYTF
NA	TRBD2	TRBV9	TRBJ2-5	TGTGCCAGCAGCCCCCGACTAGCGGGAGGAGAGACCCAGTACTTC	CASSPRLAGGETQYF
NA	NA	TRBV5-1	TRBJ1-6	TGCGCCAGCAGCTTGGGACCATTAGGGGCACCCCTCCACTTT	CASSLGPLGAPLHF
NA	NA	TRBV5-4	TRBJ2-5	TGTGCCAGCAGCTCCAGGGGAATGGGGAAGACCCAGTACTTC	CASSSRGMGKTQYF
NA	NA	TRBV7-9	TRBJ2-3	TGTGCCAGCAGCCCGGTCGCAGATACGCAGTATTTT	CASSPVADTQYF
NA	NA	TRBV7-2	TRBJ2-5	TGTGCCAGCAGCTTCTCCTTCCAAGAGACCCAGTACTTC	CASSFSFQETQYF
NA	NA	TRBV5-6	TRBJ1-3	TGTGCCAGCAGCGTCGGCGCAGGTTCTGGAAACACCATATATTTT	CASSVGAGSGNTIYF
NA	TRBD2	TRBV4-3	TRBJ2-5	TGCGCCAGCAGCCAAGATAGCGGGAAAGGAGAGACCCAGTACTTC	CASSQDSGKGETQYF
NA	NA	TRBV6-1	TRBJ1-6	TGTGCCAGCAGTGAATCACCCCCGGGAATCTATAATTCACCCCTCCACTTT	CASSESPPGIYNSPLHF
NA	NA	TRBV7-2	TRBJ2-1	TGTGCCAGCAGCTTAGCGGGTGAGCAGTTCTTC	CASSLAGEQFF
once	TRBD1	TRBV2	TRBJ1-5	TGTGCCAGCAGCGAGGGGGCGGGAAGCAATCAGCCCCAGCATTTT	CASSEGAGSNQPQHF
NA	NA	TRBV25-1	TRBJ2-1	TGTGCCAGCAGTGGCCGGGACTTACCTAGCAATGAGCAGTTCTTC	CASSGRDLPSNEQFF
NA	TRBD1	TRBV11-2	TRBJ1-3	TGTGCCAGCAGACTTCAGGGGGACGGAAACACCATATATTTT	CASRLQGDGNTIYF
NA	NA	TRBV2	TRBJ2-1	TGTGCCAGCATGCCAGACTTATTTGGAGGCAATGAGCAGTTCTTC	CASMPDLFGGNEQFF
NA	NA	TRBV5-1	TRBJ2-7	TGCGCCAGCAGCTTGGAAGGTATCTACGAGCAGTACTTC	CASSLEGIYEQYF
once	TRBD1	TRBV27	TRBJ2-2	TGTGCCAGCAGTTACGCCCTGGGAAGACAGGGGGAGAGCACCGGGGAGCTGTTTTTT	CASSYALGRQGESTGELFF
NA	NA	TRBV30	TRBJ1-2	TGTGCCTGGAGTGTGAAAGGGCGAGGGTATGGCTACACCTTC	CAWSVKGRGYGYTF
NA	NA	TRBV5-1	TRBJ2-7	TGCGCCAGCAGCTTGTTAGGTTACGAGCAGTACTTC	CASSLLGYEQYF
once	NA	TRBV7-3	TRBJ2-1	TGTGCCAGCAGCTTAACGTCGTACAATGAGCAGTTCTTC	CASSLTSYNEQFF
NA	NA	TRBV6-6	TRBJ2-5	TGTGCCAGCAGTTATATCCAAGGGGCCCAGTACTTC	CASSYIQGAQYF
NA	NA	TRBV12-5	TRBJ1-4	TGTGCTAGTGGAGGCGGCAGGGGCGTTACTAATGAAAAACTGTTTTTT	CASGGGRGVTNEKLFF
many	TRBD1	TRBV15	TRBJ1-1	TGTGCCACCAGGATGGACAGGGCGCGGGATGAAGCTTTCTTT	CATRMDRARDEAFF
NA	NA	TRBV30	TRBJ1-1	TGTGCCTGGACCCCCTCGGTGCGGACTGAAGCTTTCTTT	CAWTPSVRTEAFF
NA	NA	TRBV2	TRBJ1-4	TGTGCCAGCAGTGAATCGGGCTCAACTAATGAAAAACTGTTTTTT	CASSESGSTNEKLFF
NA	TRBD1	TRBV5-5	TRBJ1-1	TGTGCCAGCAGCGCTGGCAGGGGGTGGAACACTGAAGCTTTCTTT	CASSAGRGWNTEAFF
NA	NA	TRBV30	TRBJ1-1	TGTGCCTGGGGCCCCCGGGGGGGCACTGAAGCTTTCTTT	CAWGPRGGTEAFF
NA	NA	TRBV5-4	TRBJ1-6	TGTGCCAGCAGCTTGGGCCGGAGCTCCTATAATTCACCCCTCCACTTT	CASSLGRSSYNSPLHF
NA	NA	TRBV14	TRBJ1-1	TGTGCCAGCAGCCGGTACGGGGGCTCTTTTGAAGCTTTCTTT	CASSRYGGSFEAFF
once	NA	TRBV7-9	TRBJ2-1	TGTGCCAGCAGCTTATCAAGGGGATCCTACAATGAGCAGTTCTTC	CASSLSRGSYNEQFF
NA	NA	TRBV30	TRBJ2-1	TGTGCCTGGAGAAAAAAGCAGGGAGGTGAGCAGTTCTTC	CAWRKKQGGEQFF
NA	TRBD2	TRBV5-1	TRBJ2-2	TGCGCCAGCAGACCGGGACTAGTGAGCACCGGGGAGCTGTTTTTT	CASRPGLVSTGELFF
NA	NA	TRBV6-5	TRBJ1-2	TGTGCCGCTGGAATGGGGGTCGGCTACACCTTC	CAAGMGVGYTF
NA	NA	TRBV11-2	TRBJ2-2	TGTGCCAGCAGCTTAGAATTCAACGGGGAGCTGTTTTTT	CASSLEFNGELFF
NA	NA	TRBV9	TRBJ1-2	TGTGCCAGCAGCGTAGGATTACAGGGAGGCTACACCTTC	CASSVGLQGGYTF
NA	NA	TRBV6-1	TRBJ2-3	TGTGCCAGCAGGGTTGGCACAGATACGCAGTATTTT	CASRVGTDTQYF
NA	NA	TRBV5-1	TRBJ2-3	TGCGCCAGCAGCTTGGGACATATCACAGATACGCAGTATTTT	CASSLGHITDTQYF
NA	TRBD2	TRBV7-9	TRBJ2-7	TGTGCCAGCGGGAAAACCCTTAGCGGGAGAACGGACGAGCAGTACTTC	CASGKTLSGRTDEQYF
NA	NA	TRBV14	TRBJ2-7	TGTGCCAGCAGCCACCAACCGCCCTACGAGCAGTACTTC	CASSHQPPYEQYF
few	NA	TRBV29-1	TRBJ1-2	TGCAGCGCAGGTTCAGCTAACTATGGCTACACCTTC	CSAGSANYGYTF
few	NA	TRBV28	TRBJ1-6	TGTGCCAGCAGTCTGGGGACGGCAAATTCACCCCTCCACTTT	CASSLGTANSPLHF
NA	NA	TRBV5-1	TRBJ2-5	TGCGCCAGCAGCCCTGGACGGGCGGGACCTCAAGAGACCCAGTACTTC	CASSPGRAGPQETQYF
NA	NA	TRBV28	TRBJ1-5	TGTGCCAGCAGTTTAAGGTCCGTTCAGCCCCAGCATTTT	CASSLRSVQPQHF